This TCR beta chain was retrieved from a study of blood T cell repertoires in COVID-19. Background on the study: Samples came from the United States, Italy and Spain, spanning acute and convalescent COVID-19. T cells, B-cell-depleted T cells, or PBMCs provided the cDNA or gDNA that served as material.

The assay was immunoSEQ multiplex PCR, and TCRdb's table has in-frame clones only and misses some. The data show roughly 180,000 clones, over 70% seen once. Residents of approximately 25 US areas, aged roughly 18 to 90 years, made up the participants. Assignments of participants to cohorts depended upon their own reported clinical history. This TCR came from a woman aged 35 to 49 with acute COVID-19. The sample consisted of PBMCs or T cells enriched from blood (not recorded which).

Here the CDR3 DNA reads TGTGCCAGCACCTCTGGAGGATGGGTCAGCTCCTATAATTCACCCCTCCACTTT. It yields the protein CASTSGGWVSSYNSPLHF. V is TRBV5-8 and J is TRBJ1-6, with D uncertain. The germline V gene encodes CDR1 SGHTS and CDR2 YDEGEE. Trimming pared 6 bases from V and 0 bases from J, leaving 19 bases between. There are 18 residues in the CDR3.